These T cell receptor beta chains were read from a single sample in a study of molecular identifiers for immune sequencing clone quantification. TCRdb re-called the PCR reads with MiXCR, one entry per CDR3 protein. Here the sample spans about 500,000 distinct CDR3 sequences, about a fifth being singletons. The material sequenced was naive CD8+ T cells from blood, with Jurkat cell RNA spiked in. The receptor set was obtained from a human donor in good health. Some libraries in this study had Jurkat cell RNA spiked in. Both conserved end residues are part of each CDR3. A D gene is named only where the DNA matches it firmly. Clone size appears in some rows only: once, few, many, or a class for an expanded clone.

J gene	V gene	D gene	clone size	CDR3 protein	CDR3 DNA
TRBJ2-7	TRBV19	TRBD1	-	CASSARTGVEQYF	TGTGCCAGTAGTGCCCGGACAGGGGTCGAGCAGTACTTC
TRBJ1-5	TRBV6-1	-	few	CASSENPAQTINQPQHF	TGTGCCAGCAGTGAAAACCCGGCGCAAACTATCAATCAGCCCCAGCATTTT
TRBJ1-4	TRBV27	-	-	CASSLLGAQEKLFF	TGTGCCAGCAGTTTGTTGGGTGCCCAAGAAAAACTGTTTTTT
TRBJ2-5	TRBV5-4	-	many	CASSLVLGDETQYF	TGTGCCAGCAGCTTGGTATTAGGGGATGAGACCCAGTACTTC
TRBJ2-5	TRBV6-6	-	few	CASSYVAGPLETQYF	TGTGCCAGCAGTTACGTGGCGGGGCCCCTGGAGACCCAGTACTTC
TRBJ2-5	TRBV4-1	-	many	CASSQSLRGGAETQYF	TGCGCCAGCAGCCAAAGCCTTAGGGGGGGTGCTGAGACCCAGTACTTC
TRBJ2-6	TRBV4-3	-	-	CASSQDRVYTAGANVLTF	TGCGCCAGCAGCCAAGACCGGGTGTACACCGCTGGGGCCAACGTCCTGACTTTC
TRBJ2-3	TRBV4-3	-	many	CASSEGGPDTQYF	TGCGCCAGCAGCGAAGGAGGTCCAGATACGCAGTATTTT
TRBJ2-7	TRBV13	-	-	CASSLQGGGDEQYF	TGTGCCAGCAGCTTACAGGGTGGGGGAGACGAGCAGTACTTC
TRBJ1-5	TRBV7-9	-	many	CASSLDPGARDQPQHF	TGTGCCAGCAGCTTAGATCCGGGGGCGCGGGACCAGCCCCAGCATTTT
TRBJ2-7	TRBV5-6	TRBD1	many	CASSAVQGAVYEQYF	TGTGCCAGCAGCGCCGTACAGGGGGCAGTTTACGAGCAGTACTTC
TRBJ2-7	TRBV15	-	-	CATSSLGTGFYEQYF	TGTGCCACCAGCAGCCTTGGAACAGGGTTTTACGAGCAGTACTTC
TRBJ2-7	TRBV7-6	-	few	CASSPGGGGSSYEQYF	TGTGCCAGCAGCCCAGGGGGAGGGGGCAGCTCCTACGAGCAGTACTTC
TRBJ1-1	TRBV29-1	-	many	CSVEAPPTGNTEAFF	TGCAGCGTTGAAGCCCCACCGACAGGGAACACTGAAGCTTTCTTT
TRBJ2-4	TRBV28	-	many	CASSEGGIIQYF	TGTGCCAGCAGCGAGGGGGGTATCATTCAGTACTTC
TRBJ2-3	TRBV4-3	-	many	CASSQDSATDTQYF	TGCGCCAGCAGCCAAGATTCAGCCACAGATACGCAGTATTTT
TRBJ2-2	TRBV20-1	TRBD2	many	CSAPGLAGGSNTGELFF	TGCAGTGCTCCCGGACTAGCGGGAGGTTCGAACACCGGGGAGCTGTTTTTT
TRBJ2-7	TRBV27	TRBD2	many	CASSLASGGAYEQYF	TGTGCCAGCAGTCTGGCTAGCGGGGGGGCCTACGAGCAGTACTTC
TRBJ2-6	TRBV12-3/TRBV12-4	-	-	CASSGWTGRAGANVLTF	TGTGCCAGCAGTGGCTGGACAGGGAGGGCCGGGGCCAACGTCCTGACTTTC
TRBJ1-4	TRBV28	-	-	CASSFFPGENEKLFF	TGTGCCAGCAGTTTCTTTCCGGGCGAAAATGAAAAACTGTTTTTT
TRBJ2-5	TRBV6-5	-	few	CASSYEGGGPQETQYF	TGTGCCAGCAGTTACGAGGGGGGAGGCCCCCAAGAGACCCAGTACTTC
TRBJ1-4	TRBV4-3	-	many	CASSQGAREKLFF	TGCGCCAGCAGCCAAGGGGCGCGTGAAAAACTGTTTTTT
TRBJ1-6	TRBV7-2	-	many	CASSLVQGSPLHF	TGTGCCAGCAGCTTAGTGCAGGGTTCACCCCTCCACTTT
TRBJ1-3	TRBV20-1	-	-	CSARDGATSGNTIYF	TGCAGTGCTAGAGATGGGGCCACCTCTGGAAACACCATATATTTT
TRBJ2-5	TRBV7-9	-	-	CASSWIGSHTQETQYF	TGTGCCAGCAGCTGGATAGGGTCCCATACACAAGAGACCCAGTACTTC
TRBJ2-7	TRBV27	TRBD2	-	CASSSEAGGAPEQYF	TGTGCCAGCAGTTCAGAAGCGGGAGGGGCACCCGAGCAGTACTTC
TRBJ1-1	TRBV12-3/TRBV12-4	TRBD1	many	CASSSIALGQGYTEAFF	TGTGCCAGCAGTTCGATTGCGCTGGGACAGGGATATACTGAAGCTTTCTTT
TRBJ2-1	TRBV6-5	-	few	CASSYGSAGNEQFF	TGTGCCAGCAGTTACGGATCCGCAGGGAATGAGCAGTTCTTC
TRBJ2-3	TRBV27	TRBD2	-	CASSLSAGLVVTDTQYF	TGTGCCAGCAGTTTATCGGCGGGACTAGTAGTTACAGATACGCAGTATTTT
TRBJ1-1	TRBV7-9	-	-	CASSSYGGVIMNTKAFF	TGTGCCAGCAGCTCATACGGGGGGGTCATCATGAACACTAAAGCTTTCTTT
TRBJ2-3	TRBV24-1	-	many	CATSDAPGVLATDTQYF	TGTGCCACCAGTGATGCCCCAGGGGTCCTCGCCACAGATACGCAGTATTTT
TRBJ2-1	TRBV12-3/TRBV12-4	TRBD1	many	CASSPGTAKVYNEQFF	TGTGCCAGCAGCCCCGGGACAGCGAAGGTCTACAATGAGCAGTTCTTC
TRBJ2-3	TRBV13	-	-	CASSLVGRVSQDTQYF	TGTGCCAGCAGCTTAGTTGGCCGTGTGAGCCAAGATACGCAGTATTTT
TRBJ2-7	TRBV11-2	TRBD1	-	CASSFPATGGISYEQYF	TGTGCCAGCAGCTTTCCCGCCACAGGGGGCATCTCCTACGAGCAGTACTTC
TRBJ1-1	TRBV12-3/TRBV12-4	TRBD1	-	CASGDRVNAEAFF	TGTGCCAGTGGGGACAGGGTAAACGCTGAAGCTTTCTTT
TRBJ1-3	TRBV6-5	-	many	CASSHRTGSSGNTIYF	TGTGCCAGCAGTCACCGAACAGGGAGCTCTGGAAACACCATATATTTT
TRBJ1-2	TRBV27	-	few	CASSFSGSYYTF	TGTGCCAGCAGTTTCTCGGGGTCATACTACACCTTC
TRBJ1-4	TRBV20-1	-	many	CSARAQEEEKLFF	TGCAGTGCTAGAGCCCAGGAGGAAGAAAAACTGTTTTTT
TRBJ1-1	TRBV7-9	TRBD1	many	CASSPTPGQGTEAFF	TGTGCCAGCAGCCCAACTCCGGGACAGGGTACTGAAGCTTTCTTT
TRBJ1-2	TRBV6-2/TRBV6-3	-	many	CASRQPGQIPNYGYTF	TGTGCCAGCAGGCAACCCGGACAGATTCCTAACTATGGCTACACCTTC
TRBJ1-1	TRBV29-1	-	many	CSVGENTGHMNTEAFF	TGCAGCGTTGGAGAAAATACAGGGCATATGAACACTGAAGCTTTCTTT
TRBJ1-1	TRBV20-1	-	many	CSANIEGVDTEAFF	TGCAGTGCTAACATTGAGGGGGTGGACACTGAAGCTTTCTTT
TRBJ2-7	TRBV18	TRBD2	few	CASSPGTSGSEQYF	TGTGCCAGCTCACCAGGGACTAGCGGGTCCGAGCAGTACTTC
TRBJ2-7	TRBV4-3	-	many	CASSQAHSISYEQYF	TGCGCCAGCAGCCAAGCCCATAGTATCTCCTACGAGCAGTACTTC
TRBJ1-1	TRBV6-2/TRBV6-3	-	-	CASSYFEVINTEAFF	TGTGCCAGCAGTTACTTTGAGGTAATTAACACTGAAGCTTTCTTT
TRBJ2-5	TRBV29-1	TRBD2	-	CSVQTSGRAEETQYF	TGCAGCGTTCAAACTAGCGGGAGGGCCGAGGAGACCCAGTACTTC
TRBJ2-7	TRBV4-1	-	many	CASSQDAGGYYYEQYF	TGCGCCAGCAGCCAAGATGCCGGGGGATACTACTACGAGCAGTACTTC
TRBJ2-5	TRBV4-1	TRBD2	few	CASSQGTSGGATQYF	TGCGCCAGCAGCCAAGGGACTAGCGGGGGGGCGACCCAGTACTTC
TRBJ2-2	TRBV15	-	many	CATSRTPGLNTGELFF	TGTGCCACCAGCAGAACCCCGGGACTGAACACCGGGGAGCTGTTTTTT
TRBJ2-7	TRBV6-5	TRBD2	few	CASSVLLAANYEQYF	TGTGCCAGCAGTGTCCTACTAGCGGCAAACTACGAGCAGTACTTC
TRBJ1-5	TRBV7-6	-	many	CASSLAPGHPMYF	TGTGCCAGCAGCTTAGCACCGGGACACCCGATGTATTTT
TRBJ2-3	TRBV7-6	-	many	CASSPTRGGDTQYF	TGTGCCAGCAGCCCCACAAGGGGCGGAGATACGCAGTATTTT
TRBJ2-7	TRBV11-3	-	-	CATEWRVFGEQYF	TGTGCCACCGAGTGGCGGGTGTTCGGAGAGCAGTACTTC
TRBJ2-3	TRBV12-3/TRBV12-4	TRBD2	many	CASSFWLAGRQRADTQYF	TGTGCCAGCAGTTTCTGGCTAGCGGGGCGTCAAAGGGCAGATACGCAGTATTTT
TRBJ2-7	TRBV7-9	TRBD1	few	CASSSGTGATSYEQYF	TGTGCCAGCAGCTCCGGGACAGGGGCTACCTCCTACGAGCAGTACTTC
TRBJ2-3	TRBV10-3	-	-	CAISESGRTDTQYF	TGTGCCATCAGTGAGTCTGGCCGCACAGATACGCAGTATTTT
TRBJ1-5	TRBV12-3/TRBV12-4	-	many	CASSFSQEGGQPQHF	TGTGCCAGCAGTTTTTCGCAGGAGGGTGGTCAGCCCCAGCATTTT
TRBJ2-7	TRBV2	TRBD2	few	CASSERTSLGERYF	TGTGCCAGCAGTGAGAGGACTAGTCTGGGCGAGCGGTACTTC
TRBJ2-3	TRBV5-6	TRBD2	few	CASSWGAVVAGGPTDTQYF	TGTGCCAGCAGCTGGGGGGCCGTGGTAGCGGGAGGGCCTACAGATACGCAGTATTTT